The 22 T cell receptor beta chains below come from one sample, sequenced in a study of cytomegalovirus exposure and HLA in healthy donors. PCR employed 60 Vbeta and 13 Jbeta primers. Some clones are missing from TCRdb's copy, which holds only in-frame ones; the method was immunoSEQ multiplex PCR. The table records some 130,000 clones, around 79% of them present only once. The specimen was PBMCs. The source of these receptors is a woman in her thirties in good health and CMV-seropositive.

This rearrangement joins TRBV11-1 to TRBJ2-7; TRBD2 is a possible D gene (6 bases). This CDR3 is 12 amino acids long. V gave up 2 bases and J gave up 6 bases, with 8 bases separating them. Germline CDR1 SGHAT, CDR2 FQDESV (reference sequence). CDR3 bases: TGTGCCAGCAGCTTACGGGGGAGCGAGCAGTACTTC. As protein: CASSLRGSEQYF.

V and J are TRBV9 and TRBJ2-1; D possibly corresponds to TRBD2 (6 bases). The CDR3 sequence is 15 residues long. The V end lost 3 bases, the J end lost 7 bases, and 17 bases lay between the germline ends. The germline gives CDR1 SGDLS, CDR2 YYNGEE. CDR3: CASSETSGRYNEQFF. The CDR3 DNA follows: TGTGCCAGCAGCGAGACTAGTGGACGGTATAATGAGCAGTTCTTC.

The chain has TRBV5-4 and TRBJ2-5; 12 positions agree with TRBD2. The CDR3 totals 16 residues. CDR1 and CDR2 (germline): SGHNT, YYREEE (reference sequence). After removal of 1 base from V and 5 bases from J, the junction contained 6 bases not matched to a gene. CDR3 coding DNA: TGTGCCAGCAGCTTGTCCCTAGCGGGGGGGCTGGAGACCCAGTACTTC. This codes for CASSLSLAGGLETQYF.

In nucleotides, the CDR3 is TGTGCCAGCAGTGAGCAACAGGGGTACACTGAAGCTTTCTTT. Protein: CASSEQQGYTEAFF. V is TRBV2 and J is TRBJ1-1; TRBD1 agrees at 7 bases. Germline V lookup: CDR1 SNHLY, CDR2 FYNNEI. The CDR3 spans 14 residues. J gave up 3 bases and V 3 bases, and 4 bases lay outside the gene matches.

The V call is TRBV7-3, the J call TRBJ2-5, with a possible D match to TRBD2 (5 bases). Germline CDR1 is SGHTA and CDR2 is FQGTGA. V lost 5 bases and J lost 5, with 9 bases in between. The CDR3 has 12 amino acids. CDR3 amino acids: CASSADLETQYF. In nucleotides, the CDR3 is TGTGCCAGCAGCGCGGACTTGGAGACCCAGTACTTC. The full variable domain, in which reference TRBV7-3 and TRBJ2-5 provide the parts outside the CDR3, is GAGVSQTPSNKVTEKGKYVELRCDPISGHTALYWYRQSLGQGPEFLIYFQGTGAADDSGLPNDRFFAVRPEGSVSTLKIQRTERGDSAVYLCASSADLETQYFGPGTRLLVL.

The CDR3: CASSPGFRTGLQEAFF. CDR3 nucleotide sequence: TGCGCCAGCAGCCCTGGGTTCAGGACAGGGTTACAGGAGGCTTTCTTT. This rearrangement joins TRBV4-3 to TRBJ1-1; the match to TRBD1 covers 8 bases. CDR1 is LGHNA, CDR2 YSLEER, per germline. Trimming removed 4 bases from V and 11 bases from J; junction bases left unmatched: 18. The CDR3 length is 16 residues.

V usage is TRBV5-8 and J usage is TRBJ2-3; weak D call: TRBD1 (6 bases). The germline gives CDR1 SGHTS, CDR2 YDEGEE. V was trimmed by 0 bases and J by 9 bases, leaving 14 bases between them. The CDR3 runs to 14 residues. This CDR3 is CASSLGTVQGTQYF. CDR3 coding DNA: TGTGCCAGCAGCTTGGGGACAGTGCAGGGGACGCAGTATTTT.

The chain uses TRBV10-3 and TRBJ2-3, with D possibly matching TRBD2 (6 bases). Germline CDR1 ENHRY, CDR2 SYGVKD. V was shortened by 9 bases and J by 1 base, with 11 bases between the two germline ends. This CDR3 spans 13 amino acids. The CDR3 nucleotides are TGTGCCATTAGACTAGGTGGCACAGATACGCAGTATTTT. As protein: CAIRLGGTDTQYF.

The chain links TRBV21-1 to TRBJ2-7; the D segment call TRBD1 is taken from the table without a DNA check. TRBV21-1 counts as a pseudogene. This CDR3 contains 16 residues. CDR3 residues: CASSKGSRGRPYEQYF. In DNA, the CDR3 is TGTGCCAGCAGCAAAGGTAGCAGGGGGCGCCCCTACGAGCAGTACTTC.

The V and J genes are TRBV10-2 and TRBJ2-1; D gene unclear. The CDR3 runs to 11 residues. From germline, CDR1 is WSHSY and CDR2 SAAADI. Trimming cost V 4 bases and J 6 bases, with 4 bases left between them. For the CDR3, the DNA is TGCGCCAGCAGTGCCGGCAATGAGCAGTTCTTC. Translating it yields CASSAGNEQFF.

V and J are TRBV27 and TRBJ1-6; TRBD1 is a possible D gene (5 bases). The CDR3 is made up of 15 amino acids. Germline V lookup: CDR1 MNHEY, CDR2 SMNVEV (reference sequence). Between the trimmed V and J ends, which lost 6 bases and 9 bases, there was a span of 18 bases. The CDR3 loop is CASSLAGGHSSPLHF. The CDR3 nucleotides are TGTGCCAGCAGCCTGGCGGGGGGTCATAGTTCACCCCTCCACTTT.

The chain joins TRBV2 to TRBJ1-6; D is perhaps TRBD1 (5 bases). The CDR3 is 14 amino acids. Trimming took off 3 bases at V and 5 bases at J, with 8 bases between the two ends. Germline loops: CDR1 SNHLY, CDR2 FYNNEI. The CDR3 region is CASSEIGDNSPLHF. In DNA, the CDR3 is TGTGCCAGCAGTGAGATAGGGGATAATTCACCCCTCCACTTT.

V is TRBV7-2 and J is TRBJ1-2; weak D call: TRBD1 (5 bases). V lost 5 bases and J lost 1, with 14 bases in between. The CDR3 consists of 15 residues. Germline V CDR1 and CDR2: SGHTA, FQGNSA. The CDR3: CASSPPFDSNYGYTF. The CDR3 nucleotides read TGTGCCAGCAGCCCTCCGTTCGACAGTAACTATGGCTACACCTTC. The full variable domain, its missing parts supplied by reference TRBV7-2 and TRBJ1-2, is GAGVSQSPSNKVTEKGKDVELRCDPISGHTALYWYRQSLGQGLEFLIYFQGNSAPDKSGLPSDRFSAERTGGSVSTLTIQRTQQEDSAVYLCASSPPFDSNYGYTFGSGTRLTVV.

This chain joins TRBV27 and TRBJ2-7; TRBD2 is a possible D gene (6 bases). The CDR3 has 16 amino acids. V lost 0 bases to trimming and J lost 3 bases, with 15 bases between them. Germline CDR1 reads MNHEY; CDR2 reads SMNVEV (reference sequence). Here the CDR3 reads CASSLSSPGVHYEQYF. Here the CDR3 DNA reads TGTGCCAGCAGTTTATCGAGCCCGGGGGTTCACTACGAGCAGTACTTC.

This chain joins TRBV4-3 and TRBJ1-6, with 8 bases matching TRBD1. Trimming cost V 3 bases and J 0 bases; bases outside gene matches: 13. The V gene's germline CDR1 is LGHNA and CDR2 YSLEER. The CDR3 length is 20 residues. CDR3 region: CASSHHPGQVPRSYNSPLHF. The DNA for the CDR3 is TGCGCCAGCAGCCATCACCCGGGACAGGTCCCACGCTCCTATAATTCACCCCTCCACTTT.

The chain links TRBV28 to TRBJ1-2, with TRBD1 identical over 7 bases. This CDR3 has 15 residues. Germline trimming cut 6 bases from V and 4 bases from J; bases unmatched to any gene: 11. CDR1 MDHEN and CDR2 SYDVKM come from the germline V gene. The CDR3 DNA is TGTGCCAGCAGCCTTTACCTCCGACAGGGCTATGGCTACACCTTC. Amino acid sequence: CASSLYLRQGYGYTF.

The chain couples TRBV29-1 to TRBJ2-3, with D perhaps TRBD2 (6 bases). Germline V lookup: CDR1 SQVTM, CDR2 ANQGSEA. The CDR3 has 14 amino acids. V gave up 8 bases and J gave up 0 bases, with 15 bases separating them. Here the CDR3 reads CSLPRGGSTDTQYF. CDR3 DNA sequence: TGCAGCCTCCCCCGTGGGGGGAGCACAGATACGCAGTATTTT.

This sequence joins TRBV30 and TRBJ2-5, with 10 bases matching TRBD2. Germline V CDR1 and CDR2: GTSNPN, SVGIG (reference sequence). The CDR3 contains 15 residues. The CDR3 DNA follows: TGTGCATCCAAAGGTAGCGGGGGGACCCAAGAGACCCAGTACTTC. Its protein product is CASKGSGGTQETQYF. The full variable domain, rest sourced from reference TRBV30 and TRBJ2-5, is SQTIHQWPATLVQPVGSPLSLECTVEGTSNPNLYWYRQAAGRGLQLLFYSVGIGQISSEVPQNLSASRPQDRQFILSSKKLLLSDSGFYLCASKGSGGTQETQYFGPGTRLLVL.

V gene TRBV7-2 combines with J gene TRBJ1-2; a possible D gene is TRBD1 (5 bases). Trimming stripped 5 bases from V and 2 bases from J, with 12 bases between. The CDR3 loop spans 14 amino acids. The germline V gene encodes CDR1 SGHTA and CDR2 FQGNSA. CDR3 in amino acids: CASSLSRGNYGYTF. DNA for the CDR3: TGTGCCAGCAGCCTTAGTCGGGGGAACTATGGCTACACCTTC.

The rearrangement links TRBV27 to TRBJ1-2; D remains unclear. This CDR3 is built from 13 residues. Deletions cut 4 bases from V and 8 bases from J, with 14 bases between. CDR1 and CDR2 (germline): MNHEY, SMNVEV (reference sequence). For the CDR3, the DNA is TGTGCCAGCAGTTCGGCCTCCGGCGGGGGCTACACCTTC. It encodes CASSSASGGGYTF.

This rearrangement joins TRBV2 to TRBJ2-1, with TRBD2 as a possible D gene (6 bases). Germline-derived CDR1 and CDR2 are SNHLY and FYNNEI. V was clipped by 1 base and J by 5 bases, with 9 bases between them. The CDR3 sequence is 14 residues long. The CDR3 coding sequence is TGTGCCAGCAGTGAAGTGGGGGGAGACAATGAGCAGTTCTTC. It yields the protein CASSEVGGDNEQFF.

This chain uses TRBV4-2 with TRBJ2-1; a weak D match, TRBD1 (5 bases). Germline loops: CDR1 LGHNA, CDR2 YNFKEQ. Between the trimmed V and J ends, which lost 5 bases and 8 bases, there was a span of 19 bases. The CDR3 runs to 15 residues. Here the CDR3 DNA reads TGTGCCAGCAGCTCCCGAATCCAGGGTTTCGATGAGCAGTTCTTC. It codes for CASSSRIQGFDEQFF.